These 28 T cell receptor beta chains share one sample of origin, sequenced in a study of cytomegalovirus exposure and HLA in healthy donors. Primers for the PCR totalled 60 Vbeta and 13 Jbeta. Data came from immunoSEQ multiplex PCR; TCRdb stores just in-frame clones and leaves some out. The table has roughly 290,000 clones, about 80% seen once. The sample was PBMCs. These receptors all come from a girl aged 2-9 years in good health and CMV-seronegative.

The chain has TRBV28 and TRBJ1-3, with 9 nucleotides matching TRBD1. Trimming cost V 4 bases and J 2 bases; bases outside gene matches: 3. Germline V gene lookup returns CDR1 MDHEN and CDR2 SYDVKM. This CDR3 is 15 amino acids long. CDR3 sequence: CASSSGQGAGNTIYF. The DNA for the CDR3 is TGTGCCAGCAGTTCGGGACAGGGCGCTGGAAACACCATATATTTT.

The V and J genes are TRBV27 and TRBJ2-1; TRBD1 aligns across 8 bases. The ends lost 5 bases at V and 0 bases at J; junction bases unmatched: 6. Germline loops: CDR1 MNHEY, CDR2 SMNVEV (reference sequence). The CDR3 runs to 16 residues. The CDR3 is CASSLGQVFSYNEQFF. Written as DNA, the CDR3 is TGTGCCAGCAGTCTGGGACAGGTATTCTCCTACAATGAGCAGTTCTTC.

The chain couples TRBV5-8 to TRBJ1-1; the D is unclear. Germline CDR1 reads SGHTS; CDR2 reads YDEGEE. CDR3 length: 16 amino acids. The V end was cut by 1 base, the J end by 4 bases, with 17 bases between. The CDR3 coding sequence is TGTGCCAGCAGCTTGTTAAGGAGCGGATGGGGCACTGAAGCTTTCTTT. Its protein is CASSLLRSGWGTEAFF.

The CDR3 DNA reads as TGTGCCAGCTCACCGGCCGATAGCAATCAGCCCCAGCATTTT. It encodes CASSPADSNQPQHF. The J gene is TRBJ1-5, the V gene TRBV18, with no clear D. The V end was cut by 3 bases, the J end by 0 bases, with 6 bases between. Germline CDR1 and CDR2: KGHSH and LQKENI. CDR3 length equals 14 residues. Together with reference TRBV18 and TRBJ1-5, the CDR3 gives the full variable domain: NAGVMQNPRHLVRRRGQEARLRCSPMKGHSHVYWYRQLPEEGLKFMVYLQKENIIDESGMPKERFSAEFPKEGPSILRIQQVVRGDSAAYFCASSPADSNQPQHFGDGTRLSIL.

The genes are TRBV4-1 and TRBJ1-4; D is uncertain. Germline values: CDR1 MGHRA, CDR2 YSYEKL. V lost 3 bases to trimming and J lost 4 bases, with 12 bases between them. There are 15 residues in the CDR3. The CDR3 sequence: CASSHPAGHNEKLFF. CDR3 DNA sequence: TGCGCCAGCAGCCACCCGGCAGGTCATAATGAAAAACTGTTTTTT.

The chain combines TRBV12-5 with TRBJ2-4; D perhaps matches TRBD2 (5 bases). CDR1 and CDR2 (germline): LGHNT, FRNRAP. V gave up 2 bases and J gave up 4 bases, with 27 bases separating them. The CDR3 length is 20 residues. The CDR3 is CASGLYLFSPRRGSKNIQYF. The CDR3 DNA follows: TGTGCTAGTGGTTTGTACCTCTTCTCCCCCCGACGGGGATCTAAAAACATTCAGTACTTC.

Here the CDR3 DNA reads TGTGCCAGCAGATGGGACATACTTACTGGCTACACCTTC. Protein: CASRWDILTGYTF. The V gene is TRBV5-6, the J gene TRBJ1-2; possible D gene TRBD1, 6 bases. This CDR3 comprises 13 residues. Germline V CDR1 and CDR2: SGHDT, YYEEEE. V was cut by 5 bases and J by 7 bases, with 15 bases left in between.

The chain uses TRBV28 and TRBJ1-3; D gene uncertain. Trimming removed 6 bases from V and 7 bases from J, with 7 bases in between. This CDR3 comprises 11 residues. Germline CDR1 is MDHEN and CDR2 is SYDVKM. The CDR3 DNA reads TGTGCCAGCAGCCGCAGGAACACCATATATTTT. Translating gives CASSRRNTIYF.

The rearrangement uses TRBV30 and TRBJ1-6, with D maybe TRBD1 (6 bases). The V and J ends lost 5 bases and 6 bases respectively, with 11 bases between them. Per germline, CDR1 GTSNPN and CDR2 SVGIG (reference sequence). This CDR3 is 13 amino acids long. CDR3 protein: CAWQTGFNSPLHF. CDR3 DNA: TGTGCCTGGCAAACAGGGTTTAATTCACCCCTCCACTTT. Combining the CDR3 with reference TRBV30 and TRBJ1-6 gives the whole variable domain SQTIHQWPATLVQPVGSPLSLECTVEGTSNPNLYWYRQAAGRGLQLLFYSVGIGQISSEVPQNLSASRPQDRQFILSSKKLLLSDSGFYLCAWQTGFNSPLHFGNGTRLTVT.

This clone was seen a few times. The rearrangement uses TRBV9 and TRBJ1-4; D remains unclear. Germline loops: CDR1 SGDLS, CDR2 YYNGEE. The CDR3 extends over 17 amino acids. Trimming removed 4 bases at V and 4 bases at J, with 20 bases between. This CDR3 is CASSLAPQEGSNEKLFF. CDR3 in DNA: TGTGCCAGCAGCCTAGCCCCCCAGGAGGGCAGTAATGAAAAACTGTTTTTT.

The chain has TRBV28 and TRBJ1-2, with D perhaps matching TRBD1 (5 bases). From germline, CDR1 is MDHEN and CDR2 SYDVKM. The CDR3 extends over 13 amino acids. Trimming took off 5 bases at V and 4 bases at J, with 11 bases between the two ends. The CDR3 sequence is CASSQGHLYGYTF. Written as DNA, the CDR3 is TGTGCCAGCAGTCAAGGACACCTCTATGGCTACACCTTC.

This CDR3 reads CASSLMGGGVGYTF. The CDR3 coding sequence is TGTGCCAGCAGCTTAATGGGAGGCGGGGTTGGCTACACCTTC. The chain couples TRBV7-2 to TRBJ1-2; D is unclear. The CDR3 spans 14 residues. Germline CDR1 is SGHTA and CDR2 is FQGNSA. With 2 bases removed from V and 7 bases from J, the gap between germline ends came to 14 bases.

The rearrangement links TRBV27 to TRBJ2-2, with 9 bases lining up with TRBD1. This CDR3 comprises 16 residues. Trimming took 8 bases from V and 0 from J; bases not matched to a gene: 7. Looked up from germline, CDR1 is MNHEY and CDR2 is SMNVEV (reference sequence). CDR3 bases: TGTGCCAGCGAGTCTAGGGACAGGGCGAACACCGGGGAGCTGTTTTTT. Translation gives CASESRDRANTGELFF.

The chain has TRBV27 and TRBJ1-1; 8 positions agree with TRBD1. CDR1 and CDR2 from the germline V gene are MNHEY and SMNVEV (reference sequence). V gave up 0 bases and J gave up 5 bases; unmatched junction bases: 5. The CDR3 has 15 amino acids. The CDR3: CASSLSSTGGTEAFF. The CDR3 DNA follows: TGTGCCAGCAGTTTATCATCAACAGGGGGGACTGAAGCTTTCTTT.

The chain employs TRBV5-3 and TRBJ2-1; 12 bases are a match to TRBD2. TRBV5-3 is reported as an ORF; its role is uncertain. This CDR3 has 15 residues. With V trimmed by 5 bases and J by 6 bases, 6 bases remained unmatched. The CDR3 bases are TGTGCCAGAAGTCTAGCGGGGGGGCCGGGCAATGAGCAGTTCTTC. Amino acids: CARSLAGGPGNEQFF.

In nucleotides, the CDR3 is TGTGCCAGCAGCATACGGGGGGGATTTGGGGATCGGGAGACCCAGTACTTC. Its translation is CASSIRGGFGDRETQYF. V is TRBV11-3 and J is TRBJ2-5, with TRBD2 matching 8 bases. Germline CDR1 reads SGHNT; CDR2 reads YENEEA. The ends lost 5 bases at V and 5 bases at J; junction bases unmatched: 16. The CDR3 runs to 17 residues.

V is TRBV2 and J is TRBJ2-5, with 7 bases matching TRBD1. The tail of the sequence fits TRBJ2-7 better, so the J call may be wrong. Looked up from germline, CDR1 is SNHLY and CDR2 is FYNNEI. The CDR3 is made up of 16 amino acids. CDR3 loop: CASSEIRLDRVNEQYF. The CDR3 DNA is TGTGCCAGCAGTGAAATCCGCCTCGACAGGGTCAACGAGCAGTACTTC.

V is TRBV9 and J is TRBJ1-1; TRBD1 is a possible D gene (6 bases). This CDR3 contains 16 residues. CDR1 and CDR2 from the germline V gene are SGDLS and YYNGEE. Between the trimmed V and J ends, which lost 3 bases and 8 bases, there was a span of 23 bases. This CDR3 reads CASSEQGDMNTSEAFF. The CDR3 nucleotides are TGTGCCAGCAGCGAACAGGGTGATATGAACACTTCGGAAGCTTTCTTT.

The chain links TRBV2 to TRBJ2-2; a weak D match, TRBD1 (6 bases). CDR1 SNHLY and CDR2 FYNNEI come from the germline V gene. The CDR3 has 16 amino acids. V lost 7 bases, J lost 0 bases, and 15 bases lay in between. The CDR3 here is CASTRGRESNTGELFF. DNA of the CDR3: TGTGCCAGCACCAGGGGAAGGGAGTCGAACACCGGGGAGCTGTTTTTT.

This chain connects TRBV29-1 to TRBJ2-7, with D maybe TRBD1 (6 bases). This CDR3 contains 12 residues. From germline, CDR1 is SQVTM and CDR2 ANQGSEA. The V end was cut by 1 base, the J end by 4 bases, with 8 bases between. The CDR3 sequence: CSVEVGAYEQYF. CDR3 coding DNA: TGCAGCGTTGAAGTGGGGGCTTACGAGCAGTACTTC.

This sequence joins TRBV7-9 and TRBJ1-4; tentative D call: TRBD1 (6 bases). There are 16 residues in the CDR3. Germline V gives CDR1 SEHNR, CDR2 FQNEAQ (reference sequence). The V gene lost 5 bases and the J gene lost 3 bases, with 16 bases spanning the gap. CDR3: CASSQGEGGPNEKLFF. The CDR3 DNA is TGTGCCAGCAGCCAAGGGGAAGGGGGACCTAATGAAAAACTGTTTTTT.

The V call is TRBV30, the J call TRBJ2-7, with 9 positions matching TRBD1. V trimming: 2 bases; J trimming: 3 bases; junction bases outside the gene matches: 11. Germline V CDR1 and CDR2: GTSNPN, SVGIG (reference sequence). This CDR3 is 16 amino acids long. Here the CDR3 reads CAWSRLVGQGFYEQYF. In DNA form, the CDR3 reads TGTGCCTGGAGTAGATTGGTTGGACAGGGGTTCTACGAGCAGTACTTC.

The rearrangement uses TRBV27 and TRBJ1-1; D is ambiguous. The ends were cut back, 6 bases at V and 2 bases at J, with 10 bases in the middle. In germline, CDR1 is MNHEY, CDR2 SMNVEV (reference sequence). CDR3 length: 13 amino acids. The CDR3 DNA reads TGTGCCAGCAGACCCCTGGGCAACACTGAAGCTTTCTTT. Translation gives CASRPLGNTEAFF.

The gene calls are TRBV27 and TRBJ2-1, with 9 bases that match TRBD2. Germline loops: CDR1 MNHEY, CDR2 SMNVEV (reference sequence). The CDR3 has 16 residues. V lost 3 bases to trimming and J lost 7 bases; unmatched junction nucleotides: 10. CDR3 residues: CASSFMLRLAANEQFF. The CDR3 DNA reads TGTGCCAGCAGTTTTATGCTCCGACTAGCGGCTAATGAGCAGTTCTTC.

This clone was seen once. The V and J genes are TRBV5-1 and TRBJ2-2; 7 positions agree with TRBD1. The CDR3 consists of 15 residues. Losses at the gene ends were 2 bases for V and 6 bases for J; bases not matched to a gene: 7. Germline lookup yields CDR1 SGHRS and CDR2 YFSETQ. CDR3 protein: CASSLYYRGPGELFF. CDR3 sequence (DNA): TGCGCCAGCAGCTTATACTACAGGGGACCCGGGGAGCTGTTTTTT.

This clone was seen more than once but under ten times. This chain uses TRBV6-1 with TRBJ1-4; 7 bases agree with TRBD1. Germline V gives CDR1 MNHNS, CDR2 SASEGT. This CDR3 is 15 amino acids long. V lost 3 bases to trimming and J lost 0 bases; unmatched junction nucleotides: 1. The CDR3 protein is CASSDRGATNEKLFF. DNA of the CDR3: TGTGCCAGCAGTGACAGGGGGGCAACTAATGAAAAACTGTTTTTT.

This clone was counted a single time. The chain employs TRBV7-9 and TRBJ2-1, with D possibly being TRBD1 (5 bases). Trimming stripped 1 base from V and 2 bases from J, with 12 bases between. The CDR3 is 16 amino acids. Germline V gene lookup returns CDR1 SEHNR and CDR2 FQNEAQ (reference sequence). Here the CDR3 reads CASSLETDTPYNEQFF. The CDR3 DNA reads TGTGCCAGCAGCTTAGAGACAGATACTCCCTACAATGAGCAGTTCTTC.

This rearrangement joins TRBV2 to TRBJ2-4; D remains ambiguous. This CDR3 contains 12 residues. Germline CDR1 is SNHLY and CDR2 is FYNNEI. Trimming took 7 bases from V and 2 from J, leaving 6 bases between them. The CDR3 coding sequence is TGTGCCAGCACACAATCCAAAAACATTCAGTACTTC. Amino acids: CASTQSKNIQYF.